This TCR beta chain was sequenced during a study of T-cell memory formation after mild COVID-19. V was pared by 8 bases and J by 1 base, with 10 bases between. Germline values: CDR1 MDHEN, CDR2 SYDVKM. This CDR3 region has 13 residues. TCRdb analysed the 5' RACE reads with MiXCR anew, one entry per CDR3 protein. This table has 270,000 or so distinct CDR3 sequences, about a sixth appearing once. Overall study findings and caveats: Clones that contracted from day 15 to 85 had balanced CD4/CD8; later expanders were CD4+ biased.

This clonotype came up many times. Its matching antigen is unknown. The material sequenced was PBMCs or a T cell subset sorted from them (not recorded which). The chain couples TRBV28 to TRBJ2-3; either TRBD1 or TRBD2 may fit D (6 bases each). The sequence came from a man between 18 and 35 years old who had mild COVID-19 (a few samples of this study predate the infection). Cell type and time point are not known. CDR3 region: CASERGGTDTQYF. The DNA for the CDR3 is TGTGCCAGCGAAAGGGGGGGCACAGATACGCAGTATTTT. The full variable domain, with the rest looked up from reference TRBV28 and TRBJ2-3, is DVKVTQSSRYLVKRTGEKVFLECVQDMDHENMFWYRQDPGLGLRLIYFSYDVKMKEKGDIPEGYSVSREKKERFSLILESASTNQTSMYLCASERGGTDTQYFGPGTRLTVL.